This passage covers 30 T cell receptor beta chains from one sample sequenced in a study of blood T cell repertoires in COVID-19. Sequenced by immunoSEQ multiplex PCR; TCRdb stores in-frame clones only, minus some. The table lists 180,000 or so clones, 88% of them singletons. The source material was peripheral blood. These receptors originate from a man younger than 35 with active or convalescent COVID-19.

The chain uses TRBV10-3 and TRBJ1-4; 9 bases agree with TRBD1. Looked up from germline, CDR1 is ENHRY and CDR2 is SYGVKD. This CDR3 is 14 amino acids long. V was clipped by 7 bases and J by 10 bases; unmatched bases: 10. The CDR3 here is CAITSDRGGGKLFF. CDR3 DNA: TGTGCCATCACCAGTGACAGGGGGGGTGGAAAACTGTTTTTT.

V is TRBV5-1 and J is TRBJ2-5; D may be TRBD2 (6 bases). Trimming removed 3 bases from V and 5 bases from J, with 17 bases in between. Germline CDR1 SGHRS, CDR2 YFSETQ. The CDR3 sequence is 15 residues long. Here the CDR3 reads CASSWGGGDGETQYF. Here the CDR3 DNA reads TGCGCCAGCAGCTGGGGCGGAGGGGACGGGGAGACCCAGTACTTC.

This rearrangement joins TRBV5-4 to TRBJ2-7; 8 positions agree with TRBD2. CDR3 size: 14 residues. Per germline, CDR1 SGHNT and CDR2 YYREEE (reference sequence). V dropped 6 bases and J dropped 0; count of bases not matched to a gene: 5. For the CDR3, the DNA is TGTGCCAGCACCTTAGCGGGAAGCTCCTACGAGCAGTACTTC. This gives the protein CASTLAGSSYEQYF. Using reference TRBV5-4 and TRBJ2-7 for the parts outside the CDR3, the full variable domain is ETGVTQSPTHLIKTRGQQVTLRCSSQSGHNTVSWYQQALGQGPQFIFQYYREEENGRGNFPPRFSGLQFPNYSSELNVNALELDDSALYLCASTLAGSSYEQYFGPGTRLTVT.

V and J are TRBV4-3 and TRBJ2-1; 8 bases line up with TRBD1. The CDR3 runs 18 residues. In germline, CDR1 is LGHNA, CDR2 YSLEER. The J segment lost 0 bases and the V segment lost 4 bases, leaving 11 bases of the junction unmatched. The CDR3 loop reads CASSRDLDRVGSYNEQFF. The CDR3 nucleotides are TGCGCCAGCAGCCGGGACTTGGACAGGGTAGGCTCCTACAATGAGCAGTTCTTC.

About this clone: This sample also contains other DNA sequences that code for the same CDR3. This chain connects TRBV5-1 to TRBJ2-5; TRBD2 matches at 13 bases. Trimming took 3 bases from V and 5 from J; bases not matched to a gene: 10. Germline-derived CDR1 and CDR2 are SGHRS and YFSETQ. This CDR3 contains 17 residues. CDR3 nucleotide sequence: TGCGCCAGCAGCTCCATAAAACTAGCGGGGGGGCGGGAGACCCAGTACTTC. Translation: CASSSIKLAGGRETQYF.

This chain uses TRBV27 with TRBJ1-5, with 7 bases that match TRBD1. CDR1 and CDR2 (germline): MNHEY, SMNVEV (reference sequence). The J segment lost 0 bases and the V segment lost 4 bases, leaving 12 bases of the junction unmatched. The CDR3 consists of 18 residues. CDR3 nucleotides: TGTGCCAGCAGTTCATCGGGACAGAGCCTATATAGCAATCAGCCCCAGCATTTT. It is translated as CASSSSGQSLYSNQPQHF.

The chain combines TRBV24-1 with TRBJ1-6; 9 bases align to TRBD1. Trimming removed 3 bases from V and 10 bases from J; junction bases left unmatched: 18. The germline CDR1 and CDR2 sequences are KGHDR and SFDVKD. The CDR3 contains 19 residues. As DNA, the CDR3 is TGTGCCACCAGTGATAACCCAATTTGGAGGGGACAGGGATCGTCACCCCTCCACTTT. As protein: CATSDNPIWRGQGSSPLHF.

V and J are TRBV13 and TRBJ2-7; TRBD2 matches 11 bases. The CDR3 consists of 15 residues. The V gene's germline CDR1 is PRHDT and CDR2 FYEKMQ (reference sequence). J was trimmed by 0 bases and V by 6 bases; bases with no gene match: 4. The CDR3 is CASSSGTSGSYEQYF. CDR3 in DNA: TGTGCCAGCAGTTCCGGGACTAGCGGCTCCTACGAGCAGTACTTC. The variable domain in full, completed from reference TRBV13 and TRBJ2-7, reads AAGVIQSPRHLIKEKRETATLKCYPIPRHDTVYWYQQGPGQDPQFLISFYEKMQSDKGSIPDRFSAQQFSDYHSELNMSSLELGDSALYFCASSSGTSGSYEQYFGPGTRLTVT.

The V and J genes are TRBV2 and TRBJ2-5, with 12 bases matching TRBD2. Germline CDR1 is SNHLY and CDR2 is FYNNEI. V shed 2 bases and J 5 bases; nucleotides not matched to a gene: 6. The CDR3 totals 16 residues. The CDR3 DNA reads TGTGCCAGCAGTGAACTAGCGGGGGGGGTCGGGGAGACCCAGTACTTC. The encoded protein is CASSELAGGVGETQYF. The full variable domain, rest sourced from reference TRBV2 and TRBJ2-5, is EPEVTQTPSHQVTQMGQEVILRCVPISNHLYFYWYRQILGQKVEFLVSFYNNEISEKSEIFDDQFSVERPDGSNFTLKIRSTKLEDSAMYFCASSELAGGVGETQYFGPGTRLLVL.

The DNA for the CDR3 is TGTGCCAGCAGCCAGGGACAGGGGGGGATGTCCCAGTACTTC. Translated: CASSQGQGGMSQYF. This chain joins TRBV3-1 (or the pseudogene TRBV3-2) and TRBJ2-5; 11 bases align to TRBD1. This CDR3 has 14 amino acids. Germline lookup yields CDR1 LGHDT and CDR2 YNNKEL (reference sequence). With 3 bases clipped from V and 9 bases from J, the junction kept 6 bases outside the gene matches.

The chain uses TRBV5-4 and TRBJ2-1, with D perhaps matching TRBD2 (5 bases). Germline lookup yields CDR1 SGHNT and CDR2 YYREEE (reference sequence). The CDR3 has 15 residues. The V gene lost 0 bases and the J gene lost 5 bases, with 12 bases spanning the gap. CDR3 region: CASSLEASRNNEQFF. CDR3 sequence (DNA): TGTGCCAGCAGCTTGGAGGCTAGCAGAAACAATGAGCAGTTCTTC.

The rearrangement uses TRBV5-1 and TRBJ1-6; 11 nucleotides match TRBD1. Germline V gene sequence: CDR1 SGHRS, CDR2 YFSETQ. The trim removed 4 bases at V and 6 bases at J, leaving 0 bases unmatched. CDR3 length: 14 residues. In DNA form, the CDR3 reads TGCGCCAGCAGCGGACAGGGGGCTAATTCACCCCTCCACTTT. Translating gives CASSGQGANSPLHF.

DNA for the CDR3: TGTGCCAGCAGCGTAGGTGGGCGCAATGAGCAGTTCTTC. Encoded protein: CASSVGGRNEQFF. The chain uses TRBV9 and TRBJ2-1; no definite D call. The germline gives CDR1 SGDLS, CDR2 YYNGEE. This CDR3 comprises 13 residues. V was clipped by 0 bases and J by 6 bases, with 7 bases between them.

This chain uses TRBV30 with TRBJ2-3, with D tentatively TRBD2 (6 bases). V lost 3 bases and J 2 bases, leaving 9 bases between the germline ends. The germline CDR1 and CDR2 sequences are GTSNPN and SVGIG (reference sequence). This CDR3 region has 13 residues. CDR3 DNA: TGTGCCTGGAGAGTAGCGGTCACAGATACGCAGTATTTT. Translation: CAWRVAVTDTQYF.

This clone was observed a single time. This chain links TRBV5-6 with TRBJ1-1; TRBD1 matches at 7 bases. Germline CDR1 SGHDT, CDR2 YYEEEE. The CDR3 contains 12 residues. After removal of 4 bases from V and 7 bases from J, the junction contained 4 bases not matched to a gene. The CDR3: CASSPGQVEAFF. CDR3 coding DNA: TGTGCCAGCAGCCCCGGACAGGTTGAAGCTTTCTTT.

In nucleotides, the CDR3 is TGTGCCAGCTCCGAGGGCGGACAGCTAAACACCATATATTTT. It encodes CASSEGGQLNTIYF. This rearrangement joins TRBV9 to TRBJ1-3, with a possible D match to TRBD1 (6 bases). The CDR3 is 14 residues long. Between the trimmed V and J ends, which lost 7 bases and 6 bases, there was a span of 17 bases. CDR1 SGDLS and CDR2 YYNGEE come from the germline V gene.

In this sample, this clone turned up a few times. The CDR3 spells CASSILRGAGNTIYF. In nucleotides, the CDR3 is TGTGCCAGTAGTATCCTCCGGGGGGCTGGAAACACCATATATTTT. The V gene is TRBV19, the J gene TRBJ1-3; D perhaps matches TRBD1 (5 bases). CDR1 is LNHDA, CDR2 SQIVND, per germline (reference sequence). The CDR3 runs to 15 residues. Trimming cost V 3 bases and J 2 bases, with 11 bases left between them. Full variable domain (outside the CDR3, taken from reference TRBV19 and TRBJ1-3): DGGITQSPKYLFRKEGQNVTLSCEQNLNHDAMYWYRQDPGQGLRLIYYSQIVNDFQKGDIAEGYSVSREKKESFPLTVTSAQKNPTAFYLCASSILRGAGNTIYFGEGSWLTVV.

This chain uses TRBV18 with TRBJ1-1; no clear D. This CDR3 comprises 15 residues. V gave up 2 bases and J gave up 3 bases, with 13 bases separating them. Germline CDR1 is KGHSH and CDR2 is LQKENI. This CDR3 is CASSPAADSHTEAFF. As DNA, the CDR3 is TGTGCCAGCTCACCAGCGGCAGACTCACACACTGAAGCTTTCTTT. Based on the CDR3 plus reference TRBV18 and TRBJ1-1, the full variable domain is NAGVMQNPRHLVRRRGQEARLRCSPMKGHSHVYWYRQLPEEGLKFMVYLQKENIIDESGMPKERFSAEFPKEGPSILRIQQVVRGDSAAYFCASSPAADSHTEAFFGQGTRLTVV.

The chain has TRBV7-2 and TRBJ2-7, with D maybe TRBD2 (6 bases). V lost 8 bases, J lost 7 bases, and 24 bases lay in between. CDR1 SGHTA and CDR2 FQGNSA come from the germline V gene. This CDR3 comprises 15 residues. The CDR3, as DNA: TGTGCCAGCCGACTAGTGCTGGGCGCATCAGGGGAGCAGTACTTC. Translated: CASRLVLGASGEQYF.

J is TRBJ2-5 and V is TRBV27; D not resolved. Germline V gene data show CDR1 as MNHEY and CDR2 as SMNVEV (reference sequence). V lost 4 bases, J lost 5 bases, and 14 bases lay in between. The CDR3 totals 14 residues. The CDR3 loop reads CASSSTPKRETQYF. The DNA for the CDR3 is TGTGCCAGCAGTTCGACACCCAAACGGGAGACCCAGTACTTC.

The chain couples TRBV4-2 to TRBJ2-5; 12 positions agree with TRBD2. Germline assignment: CDR1 LGHNA and CDR2 YNFKEQ. This CDR3 spans 16 amino acids. With 1 base clipped from V and 2 bases from J, the junction kept 2 bases outside the gene matches. CDR3 sequence reads: CASSQGTSGTQETQYF. In DNA, the CDR3 is TGTGCCAGCAGCCAAGGGACTAGCGGGACTCAAGAGACCCAGTACTTC.

The chain joins TRBV6-5 to TRBJ1-2, with 7 positions matching TRBD1. V was clipped by 6 bases and J by 8 bases; unmatched bases: 9. The CDR3 loop spans 13 amino acids. The germline V gene has CDR1 MNHEY and CDR2 SVGAGI. CDR3 DNA sequence: TGTGCCAGCAGGTCGACAGGGTGGGGAGGCTACACCTTC. Amino acid sequence: CASRSTGWGGYTF.

The rearrangement joins TRBV6-1 to TRBJ2-3, with 8 nucleotides matching TRBD1. The V and J ends lost 3 bases and 1 base, in that order; junction bases with no gene match: 9. This CDR3 region has 17 residues. Germline loops: CDR1 MNHNS, CDR2 SASEGT. The CDR3 here is CASSDRQGTRGTDTQYF. The CDR3 DNA is TGTGCCAGCAGTGATAGACAGGGGACGAGGGGCACAGATACGCAGTATTTT.

J is TRBJ1-6 and V is TRBV4-3; no clear D. The CDR3 totals 14 residues. V lost 0 bases and J 9 bases, leaving 9 bases between the germline ends. The germline CDR1 and CDR2 sequences are LGHNA and YSLEER. CDR3 in amino acids: CASSQDRELSPLHF. CDR3 nucleotides: TGCGCCAGCAGCCAAGATCGGGAGCTTTCACCCCTCCACTTT.

The chain combines TRBV2 with TRBJ1-4; 8 nucleotides match TRBD1. CDR3 length: 15 residues. V lost 3 bases, J lost 8 bases, and 8 bases stayed unmatched. CDR1 and CDR2 (germline): SNHLY, FYNNEI. The CDR3 nucleotides are TGTGCCAGCAGTGAGGTACAGGGGGTTCGGGAAAAACTGTTTTTT. Amino acids: CASSEVQGVREKLFF.

This chain links TRBV7-2 with TRBJ2-1, with D perhaps TRBD2 (6 bases). V lost 6 bases and J 0 bases, leaving 15 bases between the germline ends. Germline lookup yields CDR1 SGHTA and CDR2 FQGNSA. The CDR3 sequence is 16 residues long. This chain's CDR3 is CASRGDSAFSYNEQFF. In DNA form, the CDR3 reads TGTGCCAGCAGGGGGGACTCGGCCTTCTCCTACAATGAGCAGTTCTTC.

This chain joins TRBV6-6 and TRBJ1-2; D unclear. This CDR3 region has 15 residues. Trimming shortened V by 2 bases and J by 8 bases, and 18 bases separated the two germline ends. Germline V gives CDR1 MNHNY, CDR2 SVGAGI (reference sequence). In DNA, the CDR3 is TGTGCCAGCAGTTACCAACCGGACTTCCCAATAGGCTACACCTTC. Translated, it gives CASSYQPDFPIGYTF.

The chain carries TRBV30 and TRBJ1-4; 8 positions agree with TRBD1. Germline CDR1 GTSNPN, CDR2 SVGIG (reference sequence). V dropped 4 bases and J dropped 8; count of bases not matched to a gene: 6. CDR3 length equals 13 residues. The CDR3 sequence is CAWNTGTGEKLFF. CDR3 DNA: TGTGCCTGGAATACCGGGACAGGCGAAAAACTGTTTTTT.

The chain has TRBV14 and TRBJ1-1; D not certain. The CDR3 spans 14 residues. Trimming pared 8 bases from V and 1 base from J, leaving 14 bases between. The germline gives CDR1 SGHDN, CDR2 FVKESK. CDR3 loop: CASSALGANTEAFF. CDR3 sequence (DNA): TGTGCCAGCTCCGCCCTAGGAGCGAACACTGAAGCTTTCTTT.

This clone came up once. J is TRBJ2-7 and V is TRBV3-1 (or the pseudogene TRBV3-2); 9 nucleotides match TRBD2. Germline V lookup: CDR1 LGHDT, CDR2 YNNKEL (reference sequence). Germline trimming cut 4 bases from V and 3 bases from J; bases unmatched to any gene: 7. This CDR3 is 15 amino acids long. In nucleotides, the CDR3 is TGTGCCAGCAGCCTTGGGGGACTAGCCTTCTACGAGCAGTACTTC. Its protein is CASSLGGLAFYEQYF.